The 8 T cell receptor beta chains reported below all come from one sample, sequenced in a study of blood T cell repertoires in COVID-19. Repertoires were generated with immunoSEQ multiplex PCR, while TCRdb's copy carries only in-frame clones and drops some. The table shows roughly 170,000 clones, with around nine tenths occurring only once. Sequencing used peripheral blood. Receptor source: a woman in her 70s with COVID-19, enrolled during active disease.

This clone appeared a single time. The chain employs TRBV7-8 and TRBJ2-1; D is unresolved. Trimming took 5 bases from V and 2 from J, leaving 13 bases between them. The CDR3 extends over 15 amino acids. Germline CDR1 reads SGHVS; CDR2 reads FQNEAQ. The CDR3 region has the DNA TGTGCCAGCAGCCCCCGTACGGGTGCCTACAATGAGCAGTTCTTC. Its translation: CASSPRTGAYNEQFF.

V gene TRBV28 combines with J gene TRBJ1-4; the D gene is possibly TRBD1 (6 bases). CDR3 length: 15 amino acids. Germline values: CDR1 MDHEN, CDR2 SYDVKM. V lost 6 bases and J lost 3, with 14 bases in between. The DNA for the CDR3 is TGTGCCAGCAGACTCGGGGGGCTGTCTAATGAAAAACTGTTTTTT. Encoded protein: CASRLGGLSNEKLFF.

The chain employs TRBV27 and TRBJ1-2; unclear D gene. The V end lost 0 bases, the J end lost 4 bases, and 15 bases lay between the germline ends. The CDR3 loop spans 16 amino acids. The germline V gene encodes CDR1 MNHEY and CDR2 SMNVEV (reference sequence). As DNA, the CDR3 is TGTGCCAGCAGTTTATCCTACGAAAGGAGGAGCTATGGCTACACCTTC. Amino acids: CASSLSYERRSYGYTF.

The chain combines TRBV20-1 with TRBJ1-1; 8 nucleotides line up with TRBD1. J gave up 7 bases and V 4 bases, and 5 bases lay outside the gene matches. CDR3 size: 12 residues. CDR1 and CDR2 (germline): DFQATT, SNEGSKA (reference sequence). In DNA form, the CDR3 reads TGCAGTGCTACTGACAGGGGTGATGAAGCTTTCTTT. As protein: CSATDRGDEAFF.

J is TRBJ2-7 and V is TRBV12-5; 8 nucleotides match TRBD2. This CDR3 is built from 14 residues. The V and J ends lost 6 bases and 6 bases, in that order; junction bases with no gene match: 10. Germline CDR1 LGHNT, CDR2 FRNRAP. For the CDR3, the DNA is TGTGCTAGTGGCCCTTCGTTACTAGCGGCCGAGCAGTACTTC. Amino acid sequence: CASGPSLLAAEQYF.

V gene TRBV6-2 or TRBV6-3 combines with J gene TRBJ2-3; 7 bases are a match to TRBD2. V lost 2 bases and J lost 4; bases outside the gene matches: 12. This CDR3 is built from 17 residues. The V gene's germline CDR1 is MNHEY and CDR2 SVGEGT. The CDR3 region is CASSYRSGGSSADTQYF. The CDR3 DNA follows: TGTGCCAGCAGTTACAGGTCTGGCGGGAGTAGCGCAGATACGCAGTATTTT.

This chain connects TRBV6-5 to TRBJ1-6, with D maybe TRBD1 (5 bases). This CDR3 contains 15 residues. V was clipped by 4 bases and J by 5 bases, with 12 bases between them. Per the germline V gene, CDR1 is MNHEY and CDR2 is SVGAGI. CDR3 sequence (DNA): TGTGCCAGCAGTTGGCAGAGACAGAATAATTCACCCCTCCACTTT. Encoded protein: CASSWQRQNNSPLHF.

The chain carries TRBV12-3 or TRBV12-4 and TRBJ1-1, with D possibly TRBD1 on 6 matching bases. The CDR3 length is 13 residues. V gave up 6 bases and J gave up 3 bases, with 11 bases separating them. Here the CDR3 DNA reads TGTGCCAGCAGACGAGGACAGTACACTGAAGCTTTCTTT. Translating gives CASRRGQYTEAFF.